The 4 T cell receptor beta chains listed next were all sequenced from one sample in a study of blood T cell repertoires in COVID-19. The data were produced by immunoSEQ multiplex PCR, yet TCRdb's version contains in-frame clones alone and is incomplete. The sample carries some 72,000 clones, approximately 90% recorded once. Specimen: peripheral blood. These receptors were taken from a man aged 60 to 75 with acute or convalescent COVID-19.

The rearrangement links TRBV6-5 to TRBJ1-3; D unresolved. From germline, CDR1 is MNHEY and CDR2 SVGAGI. Trimming pared 8 bases from V and 4 bases from J, leaving 18 bases between. This CDR3 is 15 amino acids long. CDR3 in DNA: TGTGCCAGCTTAATGATCGTTCACGGGGGAAACACCATATATTTT. It codes for CASLMIVHGGNTIYF.

The CDR3 is CASSLVQGAGTGELFF. As DNA, the CDR3 is TGTGCCAGCAGCTTGGTTCAGGGGGCAGGCACCGGGGAGCTGTTTTTT. The V and J genes are TRBV5-4 and TRBJ2-2, with 8 bases identical to TRBD1. The germline gives CDR1 SGHNT, CDR2 YYREEE (reference sequence). V lost 0 bases and J lost 4; bases outside the gene matches: 5. This CDR3 has 16 amino acids.

V and J are TRBV7-9 and TRBJ2-3; tentative D call: TRBD2 (6 bases). The ends were cut back, 5 bases at V and 1 base at J, with 16 bases in the middle. Germline assignment: CDR1 SEHNR and CDR2 FQNEAQ (reference sequence). This CDR3 contains 16 residues. The CDR3 here is CASSPPGTLRTDTQYF. CDR3 coding DNA: TGTGCCAGCAGCCCCCCCGGGACTTTACGCACAGATACGCAGTATTTT.

The chain employs TRBV7-9 and TRBJ2-7; TRBD1 might be the D (6 bases). The V gene's germline CDR1 is SEHNR and CDR2 FQNEAQ (reference sequence). The CDR3 has 13 residues. V was pared by 5 bases and J by 7 bases, with 15 bases between. CDR3 coding DNA: TGTGCCAGCAGCGGACAGACAGGTAGGGAGCAGTACTTC. Protein: CASSGQTGREQYF.